This T cell receptor beta chain was sequenced in a study of cytomegalovirus exposure and HLA in healthy donors. Study findings and constraints: Evidence from a later analysis indicated that most CMV-associated TCR beta chains looked HLA-restricted. Cytomegalovirus association was assigned to approximately 180 TCR beta chains. It was confirmed in vitro that three of the CMV-associated chains were specific for CMV antigens. Follow-up analysis later connected one missense variant in DCLRE1C with trimming of TCR beta V- and J-genes.

Germline V gene lookup returns CDR1 MNHEY and CDR2 SMNVEV (reference sequence). The CDR3 runs 17 residues. V dropped 4 bases and J dropped 0; count of bases not matched to a gene: 8. The PCR had 60 Vbeta and 13 Jbeta primers. Clones were read by immunoSEQ multiplex PCR, and TCRdb kept only the in-frame ones, dropping some. The table lists approximately 100,000 clones, roughly four fifths of them singletons. In the case of this clone: No antigen is known for it.

The chain is built from TRBV27 and TRBJ1-5, with 8 bases matching TRBD1. This TCR was sampled from a male donor in good health and CMV-seropositive. The source material was PBMCs. CDR3 in amino acids: CASSSGQGAYSNQPQHF. The CDR3 DNA reads as TGTGCCAGCAGTTCAGGACAGGGCGCGTATAGCAATCAGCCCCAGCATTTT.